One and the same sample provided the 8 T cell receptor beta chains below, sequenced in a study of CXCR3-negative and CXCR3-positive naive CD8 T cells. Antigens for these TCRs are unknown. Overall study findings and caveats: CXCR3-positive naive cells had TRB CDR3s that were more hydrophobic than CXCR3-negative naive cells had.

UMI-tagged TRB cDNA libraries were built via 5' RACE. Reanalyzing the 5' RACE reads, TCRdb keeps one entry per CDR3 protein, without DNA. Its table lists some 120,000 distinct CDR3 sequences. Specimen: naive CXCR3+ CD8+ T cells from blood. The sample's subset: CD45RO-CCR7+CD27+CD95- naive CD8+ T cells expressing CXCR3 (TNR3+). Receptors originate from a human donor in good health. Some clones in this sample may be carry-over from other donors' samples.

This CDR3 is CASSYTTVYNEQFF. The chain joins TRBV27 to TRBJ2-1; the TRBD1 assignment by TCRdb is unverifiable without DNA. Germline V gene sequence: CDR1 MNHEY, CDR2 SMNVEV (reference sequence). This CDR3 has 14 amino acids.

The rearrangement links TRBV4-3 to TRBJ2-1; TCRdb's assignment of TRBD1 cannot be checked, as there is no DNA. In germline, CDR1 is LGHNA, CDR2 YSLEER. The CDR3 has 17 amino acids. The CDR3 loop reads CASSQDPGTNSYNEQFF.

The CDR3 region is CASSFRLAGAYNEQFF. The J gene is TRBJ2-1, the V gene TRBV5-6; TCRdb's D call, TRBD1, is unchecked because there is no DNA. CDR1 is SGHDT and CDR2 is YYEEEE in the germline V gene. The CDR3 is made up of 16 amino acids.

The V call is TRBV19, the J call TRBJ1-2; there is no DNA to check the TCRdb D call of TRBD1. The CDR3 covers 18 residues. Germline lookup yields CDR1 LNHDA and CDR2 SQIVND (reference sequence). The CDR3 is CASSIDRGQDIGVYGYTF.

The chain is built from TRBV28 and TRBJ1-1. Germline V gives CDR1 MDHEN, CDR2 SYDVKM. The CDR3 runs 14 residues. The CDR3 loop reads CASSIGVGNTEAFF.

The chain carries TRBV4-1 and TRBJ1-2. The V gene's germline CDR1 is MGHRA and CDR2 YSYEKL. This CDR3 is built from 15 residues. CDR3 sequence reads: CASSQDSGPGYGYTF.

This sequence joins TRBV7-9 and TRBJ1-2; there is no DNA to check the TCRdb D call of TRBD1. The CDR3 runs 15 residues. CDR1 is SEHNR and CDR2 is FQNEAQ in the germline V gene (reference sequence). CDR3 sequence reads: CASTQGATVDYGYTF.

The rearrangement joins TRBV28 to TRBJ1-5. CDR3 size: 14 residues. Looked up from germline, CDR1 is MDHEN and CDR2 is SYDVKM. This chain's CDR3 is CAGGATGGVQPQHF.